These T cell receptor beta chains were read from a single sample in a study of vaccination and CD4 T cells after COVID-19. Antigens of these TCRs are unknown. TCRdb re-called the PCR reads through MiXCR, storing one row per CDR3 protein. The sample gives some 9,500 distinct CDR3 sequences, roughly 28% of which show up once; around 27% is in the top ten. Sequenced input: CD4+ T cells from blood, cultured in vitro. The receptor source for this set is a human donor in good health. Each CDR3 is given with its conserved first and last residue. D genes are given only for firm matches. Where a row states a size, it is once, few, many or the class of an expanded clone; other rows omit it.

clone_size	v_call	j_call	d_call	cdr3_aa	cdr3_nt
NA	TRBV18	TRBJ2-5	TRBD2	CASSPGASGAQETQYF	TGTGCCAGCTCACCCGGGGCTAGCGGGGCTCAAGAGACCCAGTACTTC
few	TRBV30	TRBJ1-5	NA	CAWGAKGNQPQHF	TGTGCCTGGGGGGCTAAAGGGAATCAGCCCCAGCATTTT
NA	TRBV18	TRBJ1-2	NA	CASSPRLATYDYTF	TGTGCCAGCTCACCCAGACTCGCCACATATGACTACACCTTC
few	TRBV4-3	TRBJ1-6	NA	CASSQDIANNSPLHF	TGCGCCAGCAGCCAAGACATCGCGAATAATTCACCCCTCCACTTT
few	TRBV7-6	TRBJ1-3	NA	CASSFGQLSGNTIYF	TGTGCCAGCAGCTTCGGACAGCTCTCTGGAAACACCATATATTTT
medium-sized	TRBV7-3	TRBJ2-2	NA	CASSLYQGTGELFF	TGTGCCAGCAGCTTATACCAGGGAACCGGGGAGCTGTTTTTT
few	TRBV14	TRBJ1-6	NA	CASSHFGNNSPLHF	TGTGCCAGCAGCCATTTTGGGAATAATTCACCCCTCCACTTT
NA	TRBV20-1	TRBJ1-2	NA	CSVKEIVMGNYGYTF	TGCAGTGTCAAAGAGATTGTTATGGGGAACTATGGCTACACCTTC
NA	TRBV20-1	TRBJ1-3	TRBD1	CSAEIGGSGNTIYF	TGCAGTGCTGAGATAGGGGGCTCGGGAAACACCATATATTTT
NA	TRBV29-1	TRBJ1-1	TRBD1	CSALTGMNTEAFF	TGCAGCGCTCTGACAGGGATGAACACTGAAGCTTTCTTT
NA	TRBV20-1	TRBJ2-1	NA	CSARAERVGYNEQFF	TGCAGTGCTAGAGCTGAGAGGGTAGGATACAATGAGCAGTTCTTC
few	TRBV6-4	TRBJ2-3	TRBD1	CASSPTKTGSTDTQYF	TGTGCCAGCAGTCCTACAAAGACAGGGAGCACAGATACGCAGTATTTT
few	TRBV6-2/TRBV6-3	TRBJ1-2	NA	CASSYSGSLGYGYTF	TGTGCCAGCAGTTACTCGGGAAGTCTCGGCTATGGCTACACCTTC
few	TRBV4-3	TRBJ2-2	NA	CASSQVHGWGARTGELFF	TGCGCCAGCAGCCAAGTCCACGGGTGGGGGGCTCGGACCGGGGAGCTGTTTTTT
few	TRBV6-2/TRBV6-3	TRBJ2-1	NA	CASTRLQSSYNEQFF	TGTGCCAGCACCCGTTTACAGTCCTCCTACAATGAGCAGTTCTTC
NA	TRBV6-1	TRBJ2-5	NA	CASSEWGGQETQYF	TGTGCCAGCAGTGAATGGGGCGGGCAAGAGACCCAGTACTTC
medium-sized	TRBV24-1	TRBJ1-1	NA	CATSDATDPNTEAFF	TGTGCCACCAGTGATGCGACTGACCCGAACACTGAAGCTTTCTTT
NA	TRBV7-2	TRBJ2-6	NA	CASSLVGSGANVLTF	TGTGCCAGCAGCTTAGTCGGTAGTGGGGCCAACGTCCTGACTTTC
NA	TRBV4-3	TRBJ1-3	NA	CASSLGGGSGNTIYF	TGCGCCAGCAGCCTCGGCGGGGGCTCTGGAAACACCATATATTTT
few	TRBV20-1	TRBJ1-1	NA	CSASSPGGNTEAFF	TGCAGTGCTAGCAGCCCCGGCGGGAACACTGAAGCTTTCTTT
once	TRBV25-1	TRBJ2-3	NA	CASSGVDSNTQYF	TGTGCCAGCAGTGGGGTGGACTCGAATACGCAGTATTTT
NA	TRBV20-1	TRBJ1-5	NA	CSARTGPYSNQPQHF	TGCAGTGCTAGAACGGGACCGTATAGCAATCAGCCCCAGCATTTT
few	TRBV10-2	TRBJ2-7	NA	CASSNAYEQYF	TGCGCCAGCAGTAATGCCTACGAGCAGTACTTC
few	TRBV12-3/TRBV12-4	TRBJ1-1	NA	CASSLRGGNTEAFF	TGTGCCAGCAGTTTAAGGGGGGGGAACACTGAAGCTTTCTTT
NA	TRBV6-1	TRBJ2-1	NA	CASSAGTGTNEQFF	TGTGCCAGCAGTGCCGGTACAGGGACCAATGAGCAGTTCTTC
few	TRBV21-1	TRBJ1-2	NA	CARGAGAGYGYTF	TGTGCCAGGGGAGCGGGGGCGGGCTATGGCTACACCTTC
few	TRBV30	TRBJ1-5	NA	CAWSIGQYSNQPQHF	TGTGCCTGGAGTATAGGACAGTATAGCAATCAGCCCCAGCATTTT
NA	TRBV5-1	TRBJ2-5	TRBD1	CASSRGQGNQETQYF	TGCGCCAGCAGCCGAGGACAGGGGAATCAAGAGACCCAGTACTTC
NA	TRBV7-9	TRBJ1-1	NA	CASKLPVGGRNTEAFF	TGTGCCAGCAAACTCCCCGTGGGGGGGAGGAACACTGAAGCTTTCTTT
NA	TRBV5-4	TRBJ2-3	NA	CASSKSTDTQYF	TGTGCCAGCAGCAAAAGCACAGATACGCAGTATTTT
medium-sized	TRBV20-1	TRBJ1-5	NA	CSARPWSGASNQPQHF	TGCAGTGCTAGGCCCTGGTCTGGGGCTAGCAATCAGCCCCAGCATTTT
medium-sized	TRBV21-1	TRBJ2-2	NA	CASSTTGGSNTGELFF	TGTGCCAGCAGCACCACAGGGGGCTCGAACACCGGGGAGCTGTTTTTT
NA	TRBV18	TRBJ1-5	TRBD1	CASSPQGEQPQHF	TGTGCCAGCTCGCCACAGGGGGAGCAGCCCCAGCATTTT
NA	TRBV19	TRBJ2-1	NA	CASSERASSSYNEQFF	TGTGCCAGTAGTGAAAGGGCCTCGAGCTCCTACAATGAGCAGTTCTTC
medium-sized	TRBV12-5	TRBJ2-5	TRBD2	CASGPGASGGQETQYF	TGTGCTAGTGGACCGGGGGCTAGCGGGGGTCAAGAGACCCAGTACTTC
NA	TRBV6-1	TRBJ2-1	NA	CASRMDSGSYNEQFF	TGTGCCAGCAGAATGGACAGCGGCTCCTACAATGAGCAGTTCTTC
NA	TRBV25-1	TRBJ2-5	NA	CASRNEGETQYF	TGTGCCAGCAGGAACGAAGGGGAGACCCAGTACTTC
few	TRBV10-3	TRBJ1-3	NA	CAASGGGNTIYF	TGTGCCGCGTCTGGGGGCGGAAACACCATATATTTT
NA	TRBV7-7	TRBJ2-5	NA	CASSLESGGGETQYF	TGTGCTAGCAGCTTAGAGAGCGGAGGTGGGGAGACCCAGTACTTC
NA	TRBV6-4	TRBJ1-2	NA	CASSAPQGANYGYTF	TGTGCCAGCAGTGCTCCTCAGGGAGCTAACTATGGCTACACCTTC
NA	TRBV5-1	TRBJ2-7	NA	CASRLTPDSGYEQYF	TGCGCCAGCAGATTAACACCGGATTCAGGGTACGAGCAGTACTTC
few	TRBV19	TRBJ1-5	NA	CASSISSGGRSYAQHF	TGTGCCAGTAGTATCAGTAGTGGCGGCAGGTCATATGCCCAGCATTTT
NA	TRBV5-6	TRBJ1-6	TRBD1	CASSRGRGNSPLHF	TGTGCCAGCAGTAGGGGGCGGGGGAATTCACCCCTCCACTTT
few	TRBV30	TRBJ1-5	NA	CAWSGHGEQPQHF	TGTGCCTGGAGTGGTCATGGGGAGCAGCCCCAGCATTTT
few	TRBV6-5	TRBJ2-7	NA	CASSWGLASYYEQYF	TGTGCCAGCAGTTGGGGACTCGCCTCTTATTACGAGCAGTACTTC
medium-sized	TRBV7-3	TRBJ2-3	TRBD1	CASSLAGTGFADTQYF	TGTGCCAGCAGCTTGGCCGGGACAGGGTTCGCAGATACGCAGTATTTT
NA	TRBV4-3	TRBJ1-2	TRBD1	CASSPAGTGVSYYGYTF	TGCGCCAGCAGCCCAGCCGGGACAGGGGTCTCCTATTATGGCTACACCTTC
few	TRBV6-5	TRBJ2-7	TRBD2	CASSSRTGTSGRGEQYF	TGTGCCAGCAGTTCGCGGACAGGGACTAGCGGGAGGGGTGAGCAGTACTTC
NA	TRBV9	TRBJ2-5	NA	CASSVGNVGGRETQYF	TGTGCCAGCAGCGTAGGGAATGTTGGGGGTCGGGAGACCCAGTACTTC
NA	TRBV25-1	TRBJ1-1	NA	CASSALARSEAFF	TGTGCCAGCAGTGCCTTAGCCAGGAGTGAAGCTTTCTTT
NA	TRBV7-2	TRBJ1-3	NA	CASSSGFGNTIYF	TGTGCCAGCAGCTCAGGTTTCGGAAACACCATATATTTT
NA	TRBV6-1	TRBJ1-3	NA	CASRKTFSSGNTIYF	TGTGCCAGCAGAAAGACATTCAGCTCTGGAAACACCATATATTTT
NA	TRBV7-2	TRBJ2-3	NA	CASSFLTDTQYF	TGTGCCAGCAGCTTCCTAACAGATACGCAGTATTTT